This T cell receptor (beta chain) was sequenced for a study of cytomegalovirus exposure and HLA in healthy donors. Points from the study as a whole: Indistinguishable V segments, including TRBV6-2 and TRBV6-3, were excluded. Usually a TCR sequence was rare, but some public TCRs were found in many donors. In an earlier analysis, productive rearrangement rates for most beta V segments clustered near 90% or 30%. A list of 164 TCR beta chains associated with cytomegalovirus was given.

This PCR relied on a set of 60 Vbeta primers and 13 Jbeta primers. Sequenced by immunoSEQ multiplex PCR; TCRdb stores in-frame clones only, minus some. This sample yields under 40,000 clones, of which approximately 91% are seen a single time; approximately 2.6% belongs to the top ten. Comments on this clone: The target antigen is unknown.

This CDR3 contains 12 residues. V shed 4 bases and J shed 0 bases, with 6 bases lying between them. Germline CDR1 is GTSNPN and CDR2 is SVGIG (reference sequence). This receptor was obtained from a woman aged 18-35 years in good health and CMV-seronegative. The V and J genes are TRBV30 and TRBJ1-1; D is unresolved. Sequenced sample: PBMCs. CDR3 loop: CAWNRVNTEAFF. For the CDR3, the DNA is TGTGCCTGGAACCGGGTGAACACTGAAGCTTTCTTT.